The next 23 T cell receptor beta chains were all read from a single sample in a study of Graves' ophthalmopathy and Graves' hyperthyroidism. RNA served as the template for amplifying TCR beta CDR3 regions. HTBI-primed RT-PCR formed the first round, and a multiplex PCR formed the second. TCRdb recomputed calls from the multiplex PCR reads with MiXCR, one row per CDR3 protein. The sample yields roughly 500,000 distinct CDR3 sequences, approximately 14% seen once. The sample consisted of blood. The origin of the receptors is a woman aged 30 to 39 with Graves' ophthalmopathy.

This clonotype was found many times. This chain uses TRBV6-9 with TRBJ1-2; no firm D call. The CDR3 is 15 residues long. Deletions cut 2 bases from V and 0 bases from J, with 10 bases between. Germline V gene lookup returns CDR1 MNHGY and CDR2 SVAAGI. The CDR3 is CASSYGLVPNYGYTF. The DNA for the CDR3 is TGTGCCAGCAGTTATGGTCTGGTGCCTAACTATGGCTACACCTTC.

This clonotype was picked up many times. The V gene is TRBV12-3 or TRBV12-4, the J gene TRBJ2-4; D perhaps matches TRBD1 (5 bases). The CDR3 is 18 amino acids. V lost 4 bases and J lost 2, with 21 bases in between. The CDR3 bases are TGTGCCAGCAGTTCGCGACAGTCAACCCTTAGGTCCAAAAACATTCAGTACTTC. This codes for CASSSRQSTLRSKNIQYF.

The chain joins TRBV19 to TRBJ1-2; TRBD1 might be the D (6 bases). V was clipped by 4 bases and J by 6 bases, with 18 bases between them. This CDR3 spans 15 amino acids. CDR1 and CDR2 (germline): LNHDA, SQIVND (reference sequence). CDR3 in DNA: TGTGCCAGTAGTACCTACGGCCAGGGGTTGGATGGCTACACCTTC. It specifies CASSTYGQGLDGYTF.

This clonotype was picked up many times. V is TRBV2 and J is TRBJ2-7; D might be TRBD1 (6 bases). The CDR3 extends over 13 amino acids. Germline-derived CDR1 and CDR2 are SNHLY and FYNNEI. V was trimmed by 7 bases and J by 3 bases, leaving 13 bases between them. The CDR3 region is CASNSGGDYEQYF. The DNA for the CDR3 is TGTGCCAGCAATTCTGGGGGCGACTACGAGCAGTACTTC.

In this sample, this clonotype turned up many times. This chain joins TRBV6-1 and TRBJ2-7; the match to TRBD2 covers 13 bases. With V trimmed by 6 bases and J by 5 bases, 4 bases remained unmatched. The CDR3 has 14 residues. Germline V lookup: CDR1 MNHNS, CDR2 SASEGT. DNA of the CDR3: TGTGCCAGCAGAGGACTAGCGGGAGAACACGAGCAGTACTTC. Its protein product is CASRGLAGEHEQYF.

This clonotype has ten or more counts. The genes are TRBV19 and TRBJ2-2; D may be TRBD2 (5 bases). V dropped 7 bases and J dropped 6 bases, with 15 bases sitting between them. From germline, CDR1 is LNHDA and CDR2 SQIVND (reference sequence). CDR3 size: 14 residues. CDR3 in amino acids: CASKAGAESGELFF. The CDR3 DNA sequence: TGTGCCAGTAAGGCGGGCGCGGAGTCCGGGGAGCTGTTTTTT.

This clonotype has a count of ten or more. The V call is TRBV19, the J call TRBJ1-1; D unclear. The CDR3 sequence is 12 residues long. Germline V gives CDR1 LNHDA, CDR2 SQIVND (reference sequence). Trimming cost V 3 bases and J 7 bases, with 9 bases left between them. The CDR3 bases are TGTGCCAGTAGTATTGGGCGGCTTGAAGCTTTCTTT. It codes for CASSIGRLEAFF.

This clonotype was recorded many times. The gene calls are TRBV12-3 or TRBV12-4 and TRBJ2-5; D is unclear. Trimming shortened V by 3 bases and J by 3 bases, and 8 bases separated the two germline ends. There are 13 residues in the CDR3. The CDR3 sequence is CASSFSPKETQYF. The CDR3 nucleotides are TGTGCCAGCAGTTTTTCCCCTAAAGAGACCCAGTACTTC.

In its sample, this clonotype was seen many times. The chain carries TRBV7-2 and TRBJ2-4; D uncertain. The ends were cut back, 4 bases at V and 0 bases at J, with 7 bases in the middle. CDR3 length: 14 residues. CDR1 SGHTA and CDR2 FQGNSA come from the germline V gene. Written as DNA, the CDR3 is TGTGCCAGCAGCTCCTCTATAGCCAAAAACATTCAGTACTTC. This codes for CASSSSIAKNIQYF.

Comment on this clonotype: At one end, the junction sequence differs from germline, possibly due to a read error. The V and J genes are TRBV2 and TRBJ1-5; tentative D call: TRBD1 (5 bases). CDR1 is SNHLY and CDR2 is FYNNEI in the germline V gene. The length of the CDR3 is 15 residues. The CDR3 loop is CASSESFRAGQPQHF. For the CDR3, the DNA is TGTGCCAGTAGTGAAAGTTTCAGGGCGGGTCAGCCCCAGCATTTT.

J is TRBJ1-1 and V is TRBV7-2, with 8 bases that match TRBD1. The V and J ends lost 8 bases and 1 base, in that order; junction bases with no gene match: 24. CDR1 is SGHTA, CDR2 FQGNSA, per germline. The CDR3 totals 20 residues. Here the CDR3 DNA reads TGTGCCAGCGCACTACCCATAGGGGCAGGGGGCTCCTCTTCGAACACTGAAGCTTTCTTT. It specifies CASALPIGAGGSSSNTEAFF.

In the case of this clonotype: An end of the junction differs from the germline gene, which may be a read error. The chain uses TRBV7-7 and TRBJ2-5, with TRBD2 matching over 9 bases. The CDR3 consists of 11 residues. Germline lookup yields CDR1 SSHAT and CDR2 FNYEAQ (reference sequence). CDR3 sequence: CASSGGLTQYF. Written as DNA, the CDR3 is TGTGCTAGCAGCGGGGGGCTAACCCAGTATTTC.

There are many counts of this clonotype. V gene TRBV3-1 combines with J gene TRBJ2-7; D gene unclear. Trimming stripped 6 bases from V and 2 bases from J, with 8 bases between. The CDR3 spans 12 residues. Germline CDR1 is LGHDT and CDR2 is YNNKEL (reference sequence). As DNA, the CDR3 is TGTGCCAGCAGAGGAACGACCTACGAGCAGTACTTC. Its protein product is CASRGTTYEQYF.

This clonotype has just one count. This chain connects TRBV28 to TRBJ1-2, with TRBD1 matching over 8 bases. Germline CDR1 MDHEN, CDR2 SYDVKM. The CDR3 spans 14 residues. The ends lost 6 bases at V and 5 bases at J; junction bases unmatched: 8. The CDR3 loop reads CASSQTTGVYGYTF. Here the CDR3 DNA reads TGTGCCAGCAGCCAGACGACAGGGGTGTATGGCTACACCTTC.

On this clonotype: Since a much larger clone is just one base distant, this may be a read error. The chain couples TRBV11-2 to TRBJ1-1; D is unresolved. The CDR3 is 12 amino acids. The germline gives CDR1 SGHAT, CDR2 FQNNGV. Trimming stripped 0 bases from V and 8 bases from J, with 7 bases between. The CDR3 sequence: CASSLESWEAFF. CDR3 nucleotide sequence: TGTGCCAGCAGCTTAGAGTCATGGGAAGCTTTCTTT.

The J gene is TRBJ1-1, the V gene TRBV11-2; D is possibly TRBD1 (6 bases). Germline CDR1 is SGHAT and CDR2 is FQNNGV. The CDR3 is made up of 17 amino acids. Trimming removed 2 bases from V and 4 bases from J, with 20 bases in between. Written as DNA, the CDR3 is TGTGCCAGCAGCTTAAATGAGTGGGGGCGAAAGGGCACTGAAGCTTTCTTT. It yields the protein CASSLNEWGRKGTEAFF.

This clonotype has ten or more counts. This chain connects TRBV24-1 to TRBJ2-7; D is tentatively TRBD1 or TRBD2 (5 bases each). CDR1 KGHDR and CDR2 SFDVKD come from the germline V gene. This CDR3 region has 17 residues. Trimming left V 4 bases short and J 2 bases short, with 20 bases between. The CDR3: CATSDSGLRDGPYEQYF. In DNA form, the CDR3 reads TGTGCCACCAGTGACTCAGGGTTACGGGACGGACCCTACGAGCAGTACTTC.

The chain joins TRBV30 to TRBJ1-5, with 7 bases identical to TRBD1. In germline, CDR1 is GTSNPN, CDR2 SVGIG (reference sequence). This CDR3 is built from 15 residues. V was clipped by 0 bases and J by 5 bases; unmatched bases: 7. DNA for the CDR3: TGTGCCTGGAGTGTGGTGGACAGGCTGGATCAGCCCCAGCATTTT. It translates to CAWSVVDRLDQPQHF. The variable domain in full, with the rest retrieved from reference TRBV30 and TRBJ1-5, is SQTIHQWPATLVQPVGSPLSLECTVEGTSNPNLYWYRQAAGRGLQLLFYSVGIGQISSEVPQNLSASRPQDRQFILSSKKLLLSDSGFYLCAWSVVDRLDQPQHFGDGTRLSIL.

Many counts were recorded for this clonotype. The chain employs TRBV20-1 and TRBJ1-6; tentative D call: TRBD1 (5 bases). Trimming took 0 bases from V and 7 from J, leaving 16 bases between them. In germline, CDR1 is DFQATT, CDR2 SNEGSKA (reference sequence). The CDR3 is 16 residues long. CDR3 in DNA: TGCAGTGCTAGAGATGGTGGGGCAGGGAGCAATTCACCCCTCCACTTT. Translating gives CSARDGGAGSNSPLHF.

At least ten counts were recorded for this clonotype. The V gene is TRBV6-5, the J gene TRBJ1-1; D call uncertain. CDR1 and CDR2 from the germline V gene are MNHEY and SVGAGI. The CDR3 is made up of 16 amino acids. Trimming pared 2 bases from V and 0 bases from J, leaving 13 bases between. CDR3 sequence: CASSYMGIGLNTEAFF. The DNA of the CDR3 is TGTGCCAGCAGTTACATGGGAATAGGGTTGAACACTGAAGCTTTCTTT.

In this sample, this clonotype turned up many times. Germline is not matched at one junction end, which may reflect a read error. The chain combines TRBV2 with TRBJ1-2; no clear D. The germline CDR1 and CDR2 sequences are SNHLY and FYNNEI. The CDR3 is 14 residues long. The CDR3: CASSASPSAYSYTF. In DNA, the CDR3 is TGTGCCAGCAGTGCCAGTCCCTCTGCCTATAGCTACACCTTC.

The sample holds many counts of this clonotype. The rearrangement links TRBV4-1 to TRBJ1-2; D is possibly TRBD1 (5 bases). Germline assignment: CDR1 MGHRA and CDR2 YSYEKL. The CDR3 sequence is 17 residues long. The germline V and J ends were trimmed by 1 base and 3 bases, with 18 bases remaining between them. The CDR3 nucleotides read TGCGCCAGCAGCCAAGCCCCAATGGGGGGGAATTACTATGGCTACACCTTC. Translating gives CASSQAPMGGNYYGYTF.

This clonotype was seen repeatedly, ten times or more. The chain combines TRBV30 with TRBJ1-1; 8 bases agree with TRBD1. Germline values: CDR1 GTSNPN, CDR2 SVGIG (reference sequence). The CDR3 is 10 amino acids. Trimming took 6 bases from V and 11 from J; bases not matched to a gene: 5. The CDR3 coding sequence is TGTGCCTGCACGGACAGGGTTGCTTTCTTT. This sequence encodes CACTDRVAFF.